This T cell receptor beta chain stems from a study of beta chain features in type 1 diabetes. Study findings and constraints: Moderate yet significant TCRB CDR3 shortening was seen in Type 1 diabetes patients in all four CD4+ subsets.

The CDR3 length is 17 residues. Expressed TCRB transcripts were sequenced because the entire RNA isolate underwent reverse transcription. Data came from immunoSEQ multiplex PCR; TCRdb stores just in-frame clones and leaves some out. The table has 500,000 to 650,000 clones, 9.5% to 15% seen once. As regards this clone: The antigen is not known.

This TCR came from a young man with type 1 diabetes. The genes are TRBV1 and TRBJ2-3; whether TRBD2, the table's D call, matches the DNA was not checked. TRBV1 is a pseudogene. The source material was naive CD4+ T cells from blood. Written as DNA, the CDR3 is TGCACCAGCAGCCAAGATAAAGCGGGCCATGCCACAGATACGCAGTATTTT. Its protein product is CTSSQDKAGHATDTQYF.